The rows below give T cell receptor beta chains drawn from one sample of a study of blood T cell repertoires in COVID-19. Sequenced by immunoSEQ multiplex PCR; TCRdb stores in-frame clones only, minus some. The sample records around 260,000 clones, more than 85% being singletons. Material: peripheral blood. The receptors shown here come from a woman aged 55-75 years with COVID-19, enrolled during active disease. CDR3s include the opening cysteine and the closing phenylalanine or tryptophan. The order of the fields is V gene, clone size, J gene, D gene, CDR3 length, CDR3 DNA, CDR3 protein. A D gene is named only where the DNA matches it firmly. Part of the rows lack a size; the others show once, few, many or a class for expanded clones.

V: TRBV7-3
size: -
J: TRBJ1-1
D: -
length: 13
DNA: TGTGCCAGCAGCACAGACAGAAACACTGAAGCTTTCTTT
CDR3: CASSTDRNTEAFF

V: TRBV5-4
size: once
J: TRBJ1-4
D: TRBD1
length: 16
DNA: TGTGCCAGCAGCTTGGAGTTCGGGACAGGGTTAGGAAAACTGTTTTTT
CDR3: CASSLEFGTGLGKLFF

V: TRBV28
size: -
J: TRBJ1-5
D: TRBD1
length: 15
DNA: TGTGCCAGCAGGTATGACAGGGTTCGGGGTCAGCCCCAGCATTTT
CDR3: CASRYDRVRGQPQHF

V: TRBV6-1
size: once
J: TRBJ1-1
D: -
length: 18
DNA: TGTGCCAGCAGTGGGAGGGGAGGGGTGAGGGAAATGAACACTGAAGCTTTCTTT
CDR3: CASSGRGGVREMNTEAFF

V: TRBV25-1
size: once
J: TRBJ1-2
D: TRBD1
length: 14
DNA: TGTGCCAGCAGTGAACTGGGACAGTACTATGGCTACACCTTC
CDR3: CASSELGQYYGYTF

V: TRBV28
size: -
J: TRBJ2-7
D: TRBD2
length: 15
DNA: TGTGCCAGCAGTACCGTGGGTAGCGGGAGGGGAGCGCAGTACTTC
CDR3: CASSTVGSGRGAQYF

V: TRBV30
size: -
J: TRBJ2-7
D: TRBD2
length: 17
DNA: TGTGCCTGGAGTACAACCGGGACTAGCGGGATCTACTACGAGCAGTACTTC
CDR3: CAWSTTGTSGIYYEQYF

V: TRBV19
size: -
J: TRBJ2-3
D: TRBD2
length: 20
DNA: TGTGCCAGTAGTACCCCTCTACTAGCGGGAGATTTGGGTCGCGTTGATACGCAGTATTTT
CDR3: CASSTPLLAGDLGRVDTQYF

V: TRBV3-1/TRBV3-2
size: -
J: TRBJ2-1
D: -
length: 18
DNA: TGTGCCAGCAGCCGAAGGGGGAAAGGGCTGAGCTCCTACAATGAGCAGTTCTTC
CDR3: CASSRRGKGLSSYNEQFF

V: TRBV27
size: -
J: TRBJ2-3
D: -
length: 13
DNA: TGTGCCAGCGCCGAACTAAGCACAGATACGCAGTATTTT
CDR3: CASAELSTDTQYF

V: TRBV19
size: -
J: TRBJ1-5
D: TRBD1
length: 17
DNA: TGTGCCAGTAGTCTTGCCGGGACAGAGGATAGCAATCAGCCCCAGCATTTT
CDR3: CASSLAGTEDSNQPQHF

V: TRBV19
size: -
J: TRBJ1-1
D: -
length: 16
DNA: TGTGCCAGTAGTATTTTGAGCGGGATGGGGAACACTGAAGCTTTCTTT
CDR3: CASSILSGMGNTEAFF

V: TRBV3-1/TRBV3-2
size: once
J: TRBJ1-3
D: -
length: 16
DNA: TGTGCCAGCAGCCAAGACACCAGGTACTCTGGAAACACCATATATTTT
CDR3: CASSQDTRYSGNTIYF